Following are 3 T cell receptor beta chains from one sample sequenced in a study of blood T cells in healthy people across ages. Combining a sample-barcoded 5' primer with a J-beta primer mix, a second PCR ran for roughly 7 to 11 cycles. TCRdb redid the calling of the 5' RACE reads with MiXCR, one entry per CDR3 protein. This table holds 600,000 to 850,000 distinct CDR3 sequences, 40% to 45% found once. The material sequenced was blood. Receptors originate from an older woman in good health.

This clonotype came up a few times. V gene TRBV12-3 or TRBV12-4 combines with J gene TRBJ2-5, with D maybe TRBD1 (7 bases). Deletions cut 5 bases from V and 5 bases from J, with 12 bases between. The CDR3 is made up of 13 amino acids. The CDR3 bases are TGTGCCAGCAGTACAGGGGCGGGGGAGACCCAGTACTTC. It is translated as CASSTGAGETQYF.

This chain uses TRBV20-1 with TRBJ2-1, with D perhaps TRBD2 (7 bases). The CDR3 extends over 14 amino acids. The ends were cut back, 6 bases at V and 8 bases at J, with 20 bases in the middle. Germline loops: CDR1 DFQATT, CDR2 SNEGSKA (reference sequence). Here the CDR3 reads CSAEWVGGADEQFF. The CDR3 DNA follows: TGCAGTGCGGAGTGGGTAGGGGGGGCCGATGAGCAGTTCTTC.

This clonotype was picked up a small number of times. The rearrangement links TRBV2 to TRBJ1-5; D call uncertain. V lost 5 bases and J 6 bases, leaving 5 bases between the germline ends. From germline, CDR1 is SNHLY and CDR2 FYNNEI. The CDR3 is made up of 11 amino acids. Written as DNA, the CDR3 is TGTGCCAGCAGTAGAACTCAGCCCCAGCATTTT. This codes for CASSRTQPQHF.